These T cell receptor beta chains were read from a single sample in a study of T cell changes during pregnancy in multiple sclerosis. Clones were read by immunoSEQ multiplex PCR, and TCRdb kept only the in-frame ones, dropping some. The sample includes approximately 30,000 clones, 90% of them seen just once. Sequencing used CD8+ T cells from peripheral blood mononuclear cells, obtained before pregnancy. The receptors were sampled from a female donor with multiple sclerosis, enrolled in a pregnancy study. The CDR3 runs from the conserved cysteine through the conserved F or W. Clone size is shown for a subset of rows, as once, few, many or a class of expanded clone.

- | TRBJ2-7 | TRBV7-3 | CASSSVLGQDYEQYF
- | TRBJ1-1 | TRBV7-8 | CASSLGFGQPEAFF
- | TRBJ2-3 | TRBV30 | CAWSTPGGITDTQYF
- | TRBJ2-7 | TRBV10-2 | CASRAGHEQYF
- | TRBJ1-5 | TRBV19 | CASSMRFRQPQHF
- | TRBJ2-7 | TRBV5-6 | CASSQRRNRVRLSYEQYF
- | TRBJ1-2 | TRBV4-1 | CASSQLARTEGHGYTF
- | TRBJ1-1 | TRBV5-1 | CASSFQGGNTEAFF
- | TRBJ2-7 | TRBV10-2 | CASRTGTSVTYEQYF
- | TRBJ2-5 | TRBV19 | CASSKRMGRIGETQYF
- | TRBJ2-7 | TRBV13 | CASSPGKRGAFYEQYF
- | TRBJ2-1 | TRBV9 | CASSIDRASSSYNEQFF
- | TRBJ1-2 | TRBV4-2 | CASKLGQATYFGYTF
- | TRBJ1-2 | TRBV4-3 | CASSPSPHLTGETDYGYTF
- | TRBJ1-2 | TRBV9 | CASSVRDRGRGLVLNYGYTF
- | TRBJ2-2 | TRBV10-3 | CAISEGDRDPAGELFF
- | TRBJ1-1 | TRBV27 | CASSLQEYGTEAFF
once | TRBJ1-1 | TRBV5-8 | CASSLEATEAFF
- | TRBJ2-7 | TRBV5-4 | CASTRPSEVEQYF
- | TRBJ2-5 | TRBV10-2 | CASSGTSIQETQYF
once | TRBJ2-7 | TRBV7-6 | CASSSRLAGAHEQYF
- | TRBJ1-5 | TRBV27 | CASSGTAGVHQPQHF
once | TRBJ1-1 | TRBV27 | CASSLSSGGVTEAFF
- | TRBJ2-7 | TRBV27 | CASSYGQGEYEQYF
- | TRBJ1-2 | TRBV6-5 | CASSYSGLLYGYTF